This T cell receptor (beta chain) came from a study of T cell responses to AZD1222 COVID-19 vaccine. Findings and limits, study-wide: Unmutated variant regions are reportedly the target of nearly half of TCRs that are spike-specific. The donor cohort was predominantly white British with a female majority, and clonal diversity may have been underestimated. Spike-specific TCRs gained breadth and depth after people received two AZD1222 doses. Repertoire sampling occurred only after the peak T cell response.

Clones were read by immunoSEQ multiplex PCR, and TCRdb kept only the in-frame ones, dropping some. The table includes about 130,000 clones, roughly 92% detected once. Germline CDR1 and CDR2: LGHDT and YNNKEL (reference sequence). The trim removed 4 bases at V and 3 bases at J, leaving 3 bases unmatched. The CDR3 contains 13 residues. As to this clone: Its target is unknown.

Source: peripheral blood, taken 28 days after the second AZD1222 dose. The V call is TRBV3-1 (or the pseudogene TRBV3-2), the J call TRBJ2-7; 7 bases fit TRBD2. This clonotype was obtained from an adult who received the AZD1222 COVID-19 vaccine. CDR3: CASSLPGGYEQYF. The CDR3 region has the DNA TGTGCCAGCAGCCTCCCGGGGGGCTACGAGCAGTACTTC.